The clone carrying this TCR beta chain appeared a few times. The repertoire was sequenced with immunoSEQ multiplex PCR; TCRdb's copy has only in-frame clones and lacks some. The top ten clones hold approximately 4% of a sample with around 81,000 clones, roughly four fifths of them seen once. The source of the sample is a study of technical replicates of blood from a handful of donors. Germline V gives CDR1 ENHRY, CDR2 SYGVKD. The CDR3 has 12 amino acids. Trimming took off 11 bases at V and 10 bases at J, with 15 bases between the two ends. The clonotype originates from a human donor in good health. Some clones in this sample may be carry-over from other donors' samples. The sequenced material came from PBMCs. V usage is TRBV10-3 and J usage is TRBJ1-6, with TRBD1 as a possible D gene (5 bases). The CDR3 nucleotides read TGTGCCTCGTCGGAGGGGCAGTCACCCCTCCACTTT. Translated: CASSEGQSPLHF.